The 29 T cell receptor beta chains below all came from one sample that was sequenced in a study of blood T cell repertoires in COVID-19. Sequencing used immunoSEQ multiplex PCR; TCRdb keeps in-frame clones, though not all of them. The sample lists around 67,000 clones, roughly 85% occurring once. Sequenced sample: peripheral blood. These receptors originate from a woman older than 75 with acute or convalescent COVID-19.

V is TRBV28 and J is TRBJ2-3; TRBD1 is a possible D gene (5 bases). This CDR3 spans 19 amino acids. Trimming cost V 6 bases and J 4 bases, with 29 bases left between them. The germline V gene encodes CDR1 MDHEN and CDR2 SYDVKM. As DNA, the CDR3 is TGTGCCAGCAGGAATAGGTGGCAGGGTGGCTCCCCGTTCTCAGATACGCAGTATTTT. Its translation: CASRNRWQGGSPFSDTQYF.

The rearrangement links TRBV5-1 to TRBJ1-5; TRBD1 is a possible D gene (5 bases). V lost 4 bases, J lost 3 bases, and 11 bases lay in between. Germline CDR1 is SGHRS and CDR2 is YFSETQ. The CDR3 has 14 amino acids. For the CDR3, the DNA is TGCGCCAGCAGCGGGGGAGGGAACAATCAGCCCCAGCATTTT. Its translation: CASSGGGNNQPQHF.

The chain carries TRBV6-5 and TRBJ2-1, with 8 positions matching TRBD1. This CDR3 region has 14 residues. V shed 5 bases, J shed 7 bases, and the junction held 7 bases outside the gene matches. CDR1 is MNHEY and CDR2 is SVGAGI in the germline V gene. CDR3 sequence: CASSPRQGRNEQFF. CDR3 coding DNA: TGTGCCAGCAGTCCACGACAGGGGAGGAATGAGCAGTTCTTC.

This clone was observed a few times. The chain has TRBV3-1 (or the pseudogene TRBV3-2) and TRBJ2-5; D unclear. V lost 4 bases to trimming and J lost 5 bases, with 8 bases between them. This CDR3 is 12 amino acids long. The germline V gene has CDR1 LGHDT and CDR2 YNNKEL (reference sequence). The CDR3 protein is CASSLPSETQYF. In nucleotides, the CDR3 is TGTGCCAGCAGCCTCCCTTCGGAGACCCAGTACTTC.

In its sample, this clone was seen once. CDR3 sequence reads: CASKVAGYQETQYF. DNA of the CDR3: TGTGCCAGCAAGGTAGCGGGATACCAAGAGACCCAGTACTTC. J is TRBJ2-5 and V is TRBV2; 8 bases are shared with TRBD2. The CDR3 spans 14 residues. Germline trimming cut 7 bases from V and 0 bases from J; bases unmatched to any gene: 4. Germline V CDR1 and CDR2: SNHLY, FYNNEI.

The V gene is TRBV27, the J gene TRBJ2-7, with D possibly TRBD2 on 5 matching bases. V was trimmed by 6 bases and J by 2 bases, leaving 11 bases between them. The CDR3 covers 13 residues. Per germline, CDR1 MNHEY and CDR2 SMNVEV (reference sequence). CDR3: CASRGGFPYEQYF. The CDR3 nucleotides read TGTGCCAGCAGGGGCGGGTTTCCCTACGAGCAGTACTTC.

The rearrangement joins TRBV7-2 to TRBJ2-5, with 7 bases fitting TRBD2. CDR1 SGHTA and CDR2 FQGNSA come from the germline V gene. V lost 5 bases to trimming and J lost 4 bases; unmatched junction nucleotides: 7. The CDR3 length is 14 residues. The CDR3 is CASSPLGRVETQYF. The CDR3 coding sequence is TGTGCCAGCAGCCCGCTGGGGAGGGTAGAGACCCAGTACTTC.

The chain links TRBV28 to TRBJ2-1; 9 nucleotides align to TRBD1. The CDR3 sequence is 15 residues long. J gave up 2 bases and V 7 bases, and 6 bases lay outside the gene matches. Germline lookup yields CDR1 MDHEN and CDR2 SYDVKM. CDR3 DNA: TGTGCCAGCAAAGGACAGGGGTTGGCCTACAATGAGCAGTTCTTC. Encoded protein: CASKGQGLAYNEQFF.

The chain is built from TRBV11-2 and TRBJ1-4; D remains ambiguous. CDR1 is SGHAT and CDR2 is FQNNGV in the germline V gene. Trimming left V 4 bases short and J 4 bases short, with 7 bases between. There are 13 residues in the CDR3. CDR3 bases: TGTGCCAGCAGCTCAGGTCTTAATGAAAAACTGTTTTTT. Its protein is CASSSGLNEKLFF. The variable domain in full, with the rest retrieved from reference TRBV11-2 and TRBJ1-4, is EAGVAQSPRYKIIEKRQSVAFWCNPISGHATLYWYQQILGQGPKLLIQFQNNGVVDDSQLPKDRFSAERLKGVDSTLKIQPAKLEDSAVYLCASSSGLNEKLFFGSGTQLSVL.

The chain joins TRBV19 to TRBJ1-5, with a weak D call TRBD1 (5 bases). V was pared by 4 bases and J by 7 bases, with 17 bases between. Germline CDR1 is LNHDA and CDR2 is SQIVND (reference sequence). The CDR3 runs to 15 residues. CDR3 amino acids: CASSTTGRGGQPQHF. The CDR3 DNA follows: TGTGCCAGTAGTACCACGGGGAGGGGAGGGCAGCCCCAGCATTTT.

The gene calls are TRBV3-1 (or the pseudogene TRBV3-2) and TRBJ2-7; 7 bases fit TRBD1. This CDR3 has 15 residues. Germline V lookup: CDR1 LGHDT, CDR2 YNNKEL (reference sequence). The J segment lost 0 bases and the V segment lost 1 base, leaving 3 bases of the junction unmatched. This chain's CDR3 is CASSQGTGASYEQYF. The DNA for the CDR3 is TGTGCCAGCAGCCAAGGGACAGGAGCCTCCTACGAGCAGTACTTC.

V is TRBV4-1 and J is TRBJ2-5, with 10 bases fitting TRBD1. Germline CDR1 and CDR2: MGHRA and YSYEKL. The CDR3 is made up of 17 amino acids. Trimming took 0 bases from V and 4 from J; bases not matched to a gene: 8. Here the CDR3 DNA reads TGCGCCAGCAGCCAAGAGACAGGGGGCGCTTTCAGAGAGACCCAGTACTTC. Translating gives CASSQETGGAFRETQYF.

Here the CDR3 reads CASSPRAGGSEKLFF. Written as DNA, the CDR3 is TGTGCCAGCAGTCCCCGGGCAGGGGGCAGTGAAAAACTGTTTTTT. The V call is TRBV27, the J call TRBJ1-4; 8 bases align to TRBD1. V was pared by 5 bases and J by 7 bases, with 9 bases of the junction left unmatched. The CDR3 runs to 15 residues. Germline values: CDR1 MNHEY, CDR2 SMNVEV (reference sequence).

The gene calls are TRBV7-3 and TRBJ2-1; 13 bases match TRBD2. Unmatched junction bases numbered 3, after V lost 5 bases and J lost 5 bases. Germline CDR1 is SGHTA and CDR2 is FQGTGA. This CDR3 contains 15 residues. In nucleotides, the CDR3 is TGTGCCAGCAGCCGAGGACTAGCGGGAGACAATGAGCAGTTCTTC. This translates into CASSRGLAGDNEQFF. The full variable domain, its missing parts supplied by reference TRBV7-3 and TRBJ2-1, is GAGVSQTPSNKVTEKGKYVELRCDPISGHTALYWYRQSLGQGPEFLIYFQGTGAADDSGLPNDRFFAVRPEGSVSTLKIQRTERGDSAVYLCASSRGLAGDNEQFFGPGTRLTVL.

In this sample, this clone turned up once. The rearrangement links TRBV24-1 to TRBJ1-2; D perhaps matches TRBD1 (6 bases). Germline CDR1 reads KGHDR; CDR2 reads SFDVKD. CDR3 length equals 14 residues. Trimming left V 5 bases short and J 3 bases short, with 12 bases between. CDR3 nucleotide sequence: TGTGCCACCAGTGCAACAGGGAGTGACTATGGCTACACCTTC. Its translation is CATSATGSDYGYTF.

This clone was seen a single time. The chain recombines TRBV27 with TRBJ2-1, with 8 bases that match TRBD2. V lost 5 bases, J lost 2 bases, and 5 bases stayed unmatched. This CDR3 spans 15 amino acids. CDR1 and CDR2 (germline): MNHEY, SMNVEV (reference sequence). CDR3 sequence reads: CASSRSAGAYNEQFF. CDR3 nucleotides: TGTGCCAGCAGTCGGTCAGCGGGGGCCTACAATGAGCAGTTCTTC.

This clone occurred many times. Written as DNA, the CDR3 is TGTGCCAGCAGTTTTCCCCCCCTCTATGGCTACACCTTC. It is translated as CASSFPPLYGYTF. The rearrangement uses TRBV12-3 or TRBV12-4 and TRBJ1-2; D ambiguous. V was shortened by 3 bases and J by 4 bases, with 9 bases between the two germline ends. The CDR3 has 13 amino acids.

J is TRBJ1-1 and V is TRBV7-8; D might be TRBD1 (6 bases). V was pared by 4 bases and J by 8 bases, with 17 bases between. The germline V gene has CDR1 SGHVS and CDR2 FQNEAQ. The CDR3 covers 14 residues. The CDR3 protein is CASSSQRGMAEAFF. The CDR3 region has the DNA TGTGCCAGCAGCTCCCAGAGGGGGATGGCCGAAGCTTTCTTT. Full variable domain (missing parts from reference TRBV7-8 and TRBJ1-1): GAGVSQSPRYKVAKRGQDVALRCDPISGHVSLFWYQQALGQGPEFLTYFQNEAQLDKSGLPSDRFFAERPEGSVSTLKIQRTQQEDSAVYLCASSSQRGMAEAFFGQGTRLTVV.

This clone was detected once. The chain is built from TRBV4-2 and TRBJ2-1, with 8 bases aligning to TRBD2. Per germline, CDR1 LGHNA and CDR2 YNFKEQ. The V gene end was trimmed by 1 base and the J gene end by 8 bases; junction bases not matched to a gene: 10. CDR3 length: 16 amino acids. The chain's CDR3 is CASSQVSWTSTYEQFF. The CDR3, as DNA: TGTGCCAGCAGCCAAGTTAGCTGGACTAGCACCTATGAGCAGTTCTTC.

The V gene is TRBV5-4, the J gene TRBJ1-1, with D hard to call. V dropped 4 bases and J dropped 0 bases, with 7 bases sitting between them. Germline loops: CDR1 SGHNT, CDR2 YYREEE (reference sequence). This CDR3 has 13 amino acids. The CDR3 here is CASSAIVNTEAFF. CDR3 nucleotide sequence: TGTGCCAGCAGCGCCATAGTGAACACTGAAGCTTTCTTT.

The CDR3 DNA reads as TGTGCCAGCAGTGGGGACAGTTACAATCAGCCCCAGCATTTT. Translating gives CASSGDSYNQPQHF. This rearrangement joins TRBV6-2 or TRBV6-3 to TRBJ1-5; 7 nucleotides line up with TRBD1. This CDR3 region has 14 residues. The V gene's germline CDR1 is MNHEY and CDR2 SVGEGT. V trimming: 5 bases; J trimming: 3 bases; junction bases outside the gene matches: 4.

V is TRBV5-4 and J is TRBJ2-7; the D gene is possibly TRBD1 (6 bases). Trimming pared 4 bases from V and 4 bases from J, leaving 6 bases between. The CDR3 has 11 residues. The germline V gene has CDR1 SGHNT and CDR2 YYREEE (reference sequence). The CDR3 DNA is TGTGCCAGCAGCGACAGGTACGAGCAGTACTTC. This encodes CASSDRYEQYF.

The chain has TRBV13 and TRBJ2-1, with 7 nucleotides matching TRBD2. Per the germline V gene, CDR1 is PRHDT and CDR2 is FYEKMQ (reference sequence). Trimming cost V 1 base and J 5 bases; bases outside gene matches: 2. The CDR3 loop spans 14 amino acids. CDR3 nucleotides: TGTGCCAGCAGCTTAGCGGGAGGTCACAATGAGCAGTTCTTC. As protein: CASSLAGGHNEQFF.

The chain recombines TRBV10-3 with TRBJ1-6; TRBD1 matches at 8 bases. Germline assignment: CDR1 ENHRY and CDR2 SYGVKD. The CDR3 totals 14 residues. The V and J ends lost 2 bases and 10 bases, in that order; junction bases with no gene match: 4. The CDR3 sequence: CAISEARGPSPLHF. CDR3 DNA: TGTGCCATCAGTGAGGCCAGGGGGCCATCACCCCTCCACTTT.

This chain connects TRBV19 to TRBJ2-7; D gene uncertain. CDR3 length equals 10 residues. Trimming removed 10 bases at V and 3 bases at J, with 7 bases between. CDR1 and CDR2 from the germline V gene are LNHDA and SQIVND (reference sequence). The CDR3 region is CAIAGYEQYF. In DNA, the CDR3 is TGTGCCATAGCTGGCTACGAGCAGTACTTC.

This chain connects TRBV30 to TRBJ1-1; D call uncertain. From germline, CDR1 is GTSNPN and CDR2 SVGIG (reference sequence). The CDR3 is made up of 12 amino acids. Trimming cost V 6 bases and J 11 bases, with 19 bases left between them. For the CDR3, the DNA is TGTGCCTGTCCTGCCTCTGGAGGGCTTGCTTTCTTT. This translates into CACPASGGLAFF.

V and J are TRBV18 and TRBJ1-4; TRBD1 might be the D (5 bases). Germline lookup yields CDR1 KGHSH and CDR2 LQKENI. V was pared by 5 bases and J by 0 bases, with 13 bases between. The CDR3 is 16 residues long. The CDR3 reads CASSVRQSATNEKLFF. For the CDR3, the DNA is TGTGCCAGCTCAGTTCGACAGAGCGCAACTAATGAAAAACTGTTTTTT. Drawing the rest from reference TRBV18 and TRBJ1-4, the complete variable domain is NAGVMQNPRHLVRRRGQEARLRCSPMKGHSHVYWYRQLPEEGLKFMVYLQKENIIDESGMPKERFSAEFPKEGPSILRIQQVVRGDSAAYFCASSVRQSATNEKLFFGSGTQLSVL.

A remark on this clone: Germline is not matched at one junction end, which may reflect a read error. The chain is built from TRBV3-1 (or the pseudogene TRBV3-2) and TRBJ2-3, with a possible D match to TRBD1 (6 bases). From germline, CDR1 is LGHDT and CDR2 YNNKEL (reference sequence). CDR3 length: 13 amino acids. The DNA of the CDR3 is TGTGCCAGCAGCCAAGATGGGGGACAAGTGCGCTTCTTT. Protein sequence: CASSQDGGQVRFF.

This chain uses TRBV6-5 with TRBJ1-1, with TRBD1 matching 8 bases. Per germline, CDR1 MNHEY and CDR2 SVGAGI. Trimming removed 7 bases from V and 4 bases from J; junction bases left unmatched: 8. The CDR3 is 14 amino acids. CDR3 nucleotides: TGTGCCAGCAAACCAGGACAGGGTCGCACTGAAGCTTTCTTT. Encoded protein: CASKPGQGRTEAFF.